A few counts support the clone carrying this T cell receptor (beta chain). This sample was included in a study of cytomegalovirus exposure and HLA in healthy donors. As for the study in general: The Caucasian-associated ancestry cluster contained roughly four fifths of the approximately 430 genotyped donors.

Germline CDR1 is SGHRS and CDR2 is YFSETQ. The CDR3 loop spans 15 amino acids. The V end was cut by 1 base, the J end by 2 bases, with 11 bases between. Primers included in the PCR were 60 Vbeta and 13 Jbeta primers. The table came from immunoSEQ multiplex PCR; TCRdb's copy has only in-frame clones and leaves some out. Among about 150,000 clones listed, 60% to 85% were seen once. The sequenced sample consisted of PBMCs. The chain couples TRBV5-1 to TRBJ2-3, with D maybe TRBD1 (6 bases). The source of this sequence is a woman aged 40 to 55 in good health and CMV-seronegative. CDR3 coding DNA: TGCGCCAGCAGCTTGTATGTGGGGGCCACAGATACGCAGTATTTT. Amino acid sequence: CASSLYVGATDTQYF.